The clone carrying this TCR beta chain was picked up many times. Its specificity is unknown. The data were obtained in a study of neurological immune-mediated disorders. Study-level findings and limits: Multiple sclerosis patients had less TCR clonal expansion than even healthy controls, unlike HTLV-1-associated myelopathy.

Every sequencing run drew on 15-18 subjects and yielded over 190 million TCR-beta sequences. TCRdb re-called the 5' RACE reads through MiXCR, storing one row per CDR3 protein. This sample has 15,000 to 20,000 distinct CDR3 sequences; about 10% occur once, and the top ten carry 25% to 35%. Around 950,000 sorted CD4+ or CD8+ T cells made each library. The CDR3 has 18 residues. With V trimmed by 0 bases and J by 4 bases, 7 bases remained unmatched. Germline V lookup: CDR1 SGHTS, CDR2 YDEGEE. V and J are TRBV5-8 and TRBJ2-1, with TRBD2 matching 13 bases. This TCR was recovered from a woman aged 45-60 years in good health. The sequenced sample was CD8+ T cells from blood. The CDR3 bases are TGTGCCAGCAGCTTGGCCACCTGGACTAGCGGGAGTTACAATGAGCAGTTCTTC. Amino acid sequence: CASSLATWTSGSYNEQFF.